These 27 T cell receptor beta chains share one sample of origin, sequenced in a study of blood T cell repertoires in COVID-19. Profiling relied on immunoSEQ multiplex PCR, and the TCRdb table lists in-frame clones only, not all of them. Of about 150,000 clones in the sample, 88% are singletons; the top ten hold about 2%. The source material was peripheral blood. Receptor source: a human donor in a cohort sampled during active COVID-19.

V gene TRBV12-3 or TRBV12-4 combines with J gene TRBJ2-3; D gene ambiguous. Trimming removed 1 base from V and 5 bases from J, with 4 bases in between. CDR3 length: 12 amino acids. The CDR3 nucleotides read TGTGCCAGCAGTTTAGTCGTAGATACGCAGTATTTT. Its translation: CASSLVVDTQYF.

V gene TRBV7-8 combines with J gene TRBJ1-6; 7 bases align to TRBD1. The CDR3 covers 16 residues. Per germline, CDR1 SGHVS and CDR2 FQNEAQ. V was clipped by 4 bases and J by 6 bases; unmatched bases: 9. The CDR3 DNA follows: TGTGCCAGCAGCTCCCAATCCAGGGGGGCTAATTCACCCCTCCACTTT. Translating it yields CASSSQSRGANSPLHF. Full variable domain (remainder filled in from reference TRBV7-8 and TRBJ1-6): GAGVSQSPRYKVAKRGQDVALRCDPISGHVSLFWYQQALGQGPEFLTYFQNEAQLDKSGLPSDRFFAERPEGSVSTLKIQRTQQEDSAVYLCASSSQSRGANSPLHFGNGTRLTVT.

The chain combines TRBV28 with TRBJ2-7; D is possibly TRBD2 (6 bases). Germline assignment: CDR1 MDHEN and CDR2 SYDVKM. The CDR3 consists of 15 residues. Trimming removed 2 bases from V and 1 base from J, with 12 bases in between. In nucleotides, the CDR3 is TGTGCCAGCAGTTTAACGGGGGTGGGGTCCTACGAGCAGTACTTC. Its protein is CASSLTGVGSYEQYF.

The genes are TRBV6-5 and TRBJ1-3; 8 bases map to TRBD1. Per germline, CDR1 MNHEY and CDR2 SVGAGI. CDR3 length equals 15 residues. Trimming cost V 6 bases and J 4 bases; bases outside gene matches: 8. CDR3 region: CASRPRTGPGNTIYF. DNA of the CDR3: TGTGCCAGCAGGCCTCGGACAGGGCCGGGAAACACCATATATTTT.

This clone has a single count. This rearrangement joins TRBV7-2 to TRBJ2-1; 12 bases line up with TRBD2. CDR1 SGHTA and CDR2 FQGNSA come from the germline V gene. The CDR3 loop spans 18 amino acids. Trimming cost V 1 base and J 6 bases; bases outside gene matches: 10. CDR3 protein: CASSLDPPLAGGLNEQFF. The CDR3 DNA reads TGTGCCAGCAGCTTAGACCCGCCTCTAGCGGGAGGGCTCAATGAGCAGTTCTTC.

The chain links TRBV7-9 to TRBJ2-1; possible D gene TRBD2, 5 bases. CDR3 length equals 15 residues. Trimming shortened V by 5 bases and J by 8 bases, and 19 bases separated the two germline ends. Germline values: CDR1 SEHNR, CDR2 FQNEAQ (reference sequence). The CDR3 coding sequence is TGTGCCAGCAGCCGGGGAGTAGGAGCCATACATGAGCAGTTCTTC. It translates to CASSRGVGAIHEQFF.

The chain employs TRBV21-1 and TRBJ2-2; TRBD2 reflects the table's D call only, with no check against the DNA. TRBV21-1 is a known pseudogene. The CDR3 length is 24 residues. CDR3 sequence reads: CASSNFPRQAGAGYGRTNTGELFF. As DNA, the CDR3 is TGTGCCAGCAGCAATTTTCCGCGGCAGGCGGGGGCCGGTTATGGCAGGACGAACACCGGGGAGCTGTTTTTT.

The V call is TRBV18, the J call TRBJ2-5; 7 bases fit TRBD1. Germline values: CDR1 KGHSH, CDR2 LQKENI. V lost 2 bases to trimming and J lost 6 bases; unmatched junction nucleotides: 9. This CDR3 has 15 amino acids. CDR3 loop: CASSPSGTVGKTQYF. The CDR3 nucleotides read TGTGCCAGCTCACCATCCGGGACAGTTGGGAAGACCCAGTACTTC.

The chain uses TRBV29-1 and TRBJ2-7, with a possible D match to TRBD1 (5 bases). CDR3 size: 14 residues. Germline-derived CDR1 and CDR2 are SQVTM and ANQGSEA. V gave up 6 bases and J gave up 5 bases, with 20 bases separating them. CDR3 protein: CSVIPDGRVHEQYF. CDR3 nucleotide sequence: TGCAGCGTCATCCCCGACGGCAGGGTACACGAGCAGTACTTC.

V gene TRBV28 combines with J gene TRBJ1-5; 9 positions match TRBD1. Germline lookup yields CDR1 MDHEN and CDR2 SYDVKM. V lost 5 bases, J lost 7 bases, and 9 bases stayed unmatched. The CDR3 runs to 15 residues. The CDR3 reads CASSTPGTGKQPQHF. As DNA, the CDR3 is TGTGCCAGCAGTACCCCAGGGACAGGGAAGCAGCCCCAGCATTTT.

The CDR3 region has the DNA TGTGCCAGCATACGAGGGACAGGGCCCGAGCAGTACTTC. Translation: CASIRGTGPEQYF. The chain carries TRBV28 and TRBJ2-7; TRBD1 matches 9 bases. CDR3 length: 13 amino acids. With V trimmed by 7 bases and J by 6 bases, 7 bases remained unmatched. Germline lookup yields CDR1 MDHEN and CDR2 SYDVKM.

J is TRBJ1-6 and V is TRBV7-2, with no clear D. This CDR3 spans 14 amino acids. Trimming stripped 2 bases from V and 2 bases from J, with 4 bases between. Germline CDR1 reads SGHTA; CDR2 reads FQGNSA. The DNA for the CDR3 is TGTGCCAGCAGCTTAAGCGCCTATAATTCACCCCTCCACTTT. Encoded protein: CASSLSAYNSPLHF. Using reference TRBV7-2 and TRBJ1-6 for the parts outside the CDR3, the full variable domain is GAGVSQSPSNKVTEKGKDVELRCDPISGHTALYWYRQSLGQGLEFLIYFQGNSAPDKSGLPSDRFSAERTGGSVSTLTIQRTQQEDSAVYLCASSLSAYNSPLHFGNGTRLTVT.

The chain couples TRBV10-2 to TRBJ2-1; tentative D call: TRBD1 (6 bases). Germline CDR1 reads WSHSY; CDR2 reads SAAADI. Trimming left V 3 bases short and J 5 bases short, with 17 bases between. CDR3 length: 16 residues. CDR3 amino acids: CASSDEVGTPDNEQFF. The CDR3 DNA reads as TGCGCCAGCAGTGACGAGGTGGGGACACCAGACAATGAGCAGTTCTTC.

The V gene is TRBV9, the J gene TRBJ2-2, with 10 bases identical to TRBD2. The germline gives CDR1 SGDLS, CDR2 YYNGEE. The CDR3 contains 17 residues. V dropped 4 bases and J dropped 6; count of bases not matched to a gene: 12. The CDR3 reads CASSFQLGSGRSGELFF. The DNA of the CDR3 is TGTGCCAGCAGCTTTCAGTTAGGTAGCGGGAGGTCCGGGGAGCTGTTTTTT.

The chain is built from TRBV28 and TRBJ1-1, with a weak D call TRBD1 (5 bases). Trimming took 4 bases from V and 2 from J, leaving 14 bases between them. The CDR3 extends over 15 amino acids. Germline CDR1 is MDHEN and CDR2 is SYDVKM. The CDR3 loop reads CASSSILQVNTEAFF. The DNA of the CDR3 is TGTGCCAGCAGTTCGATTTTACAGGTTAACACTGAAGCTTTCTTT.

The gene calls are TRBV27 and TRBJ1-1; D is undetermined. Per germline, CDR1 MNHEY and CDR2 SMNVEV (reference sequence). CDR3 length: 15 residues. The V end lost 4 bases, the J end lost 10 bases, and 22 bases lay between the germline ends. The CDR3 DNA reads as TGTGCCAGCAGTTCGTCACCTCTGGCAGCGTACCTAGCTTTCTTT. Its protein is CASSSSPLAAYLAFF.

This chain links TRBV3-1 (or the pseudogene TRBV3-2) with TRBJ1-2; D possibly corresponds to TRBD1 (5 bases). The CDR3 runs to 16 residues. Trimming cost V 0 bases and J 4 bases, with 15 bases left between them. Germline V lookup: CDR1 LGHDT, CDR2 YNNKEL (reference sequence). This chain's CDR3 is CASSQEGRRDLYGYTF. The CDR3 DNA is TGTGCCAGCAGCCAAGAGGGGCGGCGGGACCTCTATGGCTACACCTTC.

Only a few counts were recorded for this clone. The chain links TRBV7-2 to TRBJ1-4; unclear D gene. Germline V gives CDR1 SGHTA, CDR2 FQGNSA. The CDR3 loop spans 15 amino acids. The V end lost 0 bases, the J end lost 4 bases, and 9 bases lay between the germline ends. The CDR3 region has the DNA TGTGCCAGCAGCTTAGCGGGGAGCCGTAATGAAAAACTGTTTTTT. Its protein is CASSLAGSRNEKLFF.

The chain recombines TRBV20-1 with TRBJ2-1; maybe TRBD2 (5 bases). The CDR3 has 10 amino acids. Between the trimmed V and J ends, which lost 5 bases and 9 bases, there was a span of 8 bases. Germline V gene lookup returns CDR1 DFQATT and CDR2 SNEGSKA (reference sequence). This CDR3 is CSAWRIEQFF. The CDR3 DNA sequence: TGCAGTGCTTGGAGGATTGAGCAGTTCTTC.

Only a few counts were recorded for this clone. The chain couples TRBV7-9 to TRBJ2-3; D is perhaps TRBD2 (6 bases). Per germline, CDR1 SEHNR and CDR2 FQNEAQ (reference sequence). Trimming stripped 4 bases from V and 10 bases from J, with 18 bases between. The CDR3 totals 14 residues. In DNA form, the CDR3 reads TGTGCCAGCAGCTCCCTGGGGGGTCAAAGTTCGCAGTATTTT. This translates into CASSSLGGQSSQYF.

CDR3 nucleotide sequence: TGTGCCAGCAGCCCGAGCGGGACGGTGACCTACGAGCAGTACTTC. Amino acids: CASSPSGTVTYEQYF. The chain links TRBV7-9 to TRBJ2-7; 7 bases line up with TRBD2. Germline CDR1 is SEHNR and CDR2 is FQNEAQ (reference sequence). There are 15 residues in the CDR3. V shed 5 bases and J 2 bases; nucleotides not matched to a gene: 9.

This clone was observed a single time. The rearrangement joins TRBV4-1 to TRBJ1-6; 8 bases agree with TRBD1. CDR3 length: 19 residues. V was pared by 3 bases and J by 5 bases, with 15 bases of the junction left unmatched. CDR1 is MGHRA and CDR2 is YSYEKL in the germline V gene. The CDR3 protein is CASSQNIWAGGRNNSPLHF. The CDR3 coding sequence is TGCGCCAGCAGCCAGAATATCTGGGCAGGGGGCCGTAATAATTCACCCCTCCACTTT.

The gene calls are TRBV6-5 and TRBJ2-1, with TRBD2 identical over 11 bases. The CDR3 loop spans 14 amino acids. V shed 8 bases, J shed 0 bases, and the junction held 0 bases outside the gene matches. Germline assignment: CDR1 MNHEY and CDR2 SVGAGI. CDR3 nucleotides: TGTGCCAGCCTAGCGGGAGGCTCCTACAATGAGCAGTTCTTC. Its translation: CASLAGGSYNEQFF.

The V and J genes are TRBV3-1 (or the pseudogene TRBV3-2) and TRBJ1-6; TRBD1 matches 11 bases. Germline V lookup: CDR1 LGHDT, CDR2 YNNKEL (reference sequence). The junction had 5 bases not matched to a gene; V was cut back by 6 bases and J by 10 bases. The CDR3 has 14 amino acids. CDR3 region: CASSLRTGGSPLHF. The CDR3 DNA sequence: TGTGCCAGCAGTCTCAGGACAGGGGGCTCACCCCTCCACTTT.

The chain has TRBV27 and TRBJ1-2; D gene ambiguous. V dropped 2 bases and J dropped 6 bases, with 13 bases sitting between them. The CDR3 loop spans 14 amino acids. Per germline, CDR1 MNHEY and CDR2 SMNVEV (reference sequence). In DNA form, the CDR3 reads TGTGCCAGCAGTTTAAATAACCCGGCGGATGGCTACACCTTC. Encoded protein: CASSLNNPADGYTF.

This chain joins TRBV5-5 and TRBJ1-2, with TRBD1 matching over 7 bases. CDR3 length equals 14 residues. Germline V gene data show CDR1 as SGHKS and CDR2 as YYEKEE (reference sequence). V shed 4 bases, J shed 3 bases, and the junction held 6 bases outside the gene matches. The CDR3 DNA is TGTGCCAGCAGCCCACGGGACAGACACTATGGCTACACCTTC. Translated, it gives CASSPRDRHYGYTF.

The CDR3 protein is CASRLGQLPSYGYTF. As DNA, the CDR3 is TGTGCCAGCAGGTTGGGACAGCTGCCCTCCTATGGCTACACCTTC. V is TRBV27 and J is TRBJ1-2; 7 positions match TRBD1. V trimming: 6 bases; J trimming: 4 bases; junction bases outside the gene matches: 11. The V gene's germline CDR1 is MNHEY and CDR2 SMNVEV (reference sequence). This CDR3 spans 15 amino acids.